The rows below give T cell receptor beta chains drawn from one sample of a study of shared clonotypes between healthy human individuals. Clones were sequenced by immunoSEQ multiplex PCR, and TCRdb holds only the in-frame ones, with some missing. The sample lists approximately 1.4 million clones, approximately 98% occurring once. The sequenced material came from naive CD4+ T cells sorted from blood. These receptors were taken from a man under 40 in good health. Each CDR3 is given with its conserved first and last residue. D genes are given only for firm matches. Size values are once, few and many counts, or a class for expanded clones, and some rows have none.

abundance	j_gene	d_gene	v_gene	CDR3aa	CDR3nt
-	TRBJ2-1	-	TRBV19	CASKQDYLYNEQFF	TGTGCCAGTAAACAGGACTACCTCTACAATGAGCAGTTCTTC
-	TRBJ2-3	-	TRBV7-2	CASSLIPKTDTQYF	TGTGCCAGCAGCTTAATACCAAAAACAGATACGCAGTATTTT
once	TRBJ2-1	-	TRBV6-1	CASSEDPSNNEQFF	TGTGCCAGCAGTGAAGATCCTTCCAACAATGAGCAGTTCTTC
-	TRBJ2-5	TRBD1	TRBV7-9	CASSSGSGGQETQYF	TGTGCCAGCAGCTCGGGTTCAGGGGGCCAAGAGACCCAGTACTTC
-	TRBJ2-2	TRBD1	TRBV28	CASRQKTGVPTGELFF	TGTGCCAGCAGACAGAAAACAGGGGTCCCCACCGGGGAGCTGTTTTTT
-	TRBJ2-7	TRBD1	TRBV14	CASSRTGDTYEQYF	TGTGCCAGCAGCCGGACAGGGGATACCTACGAGCAGTACTTC
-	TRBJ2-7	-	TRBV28	CASLSSWGYEQYF	TGTGCCAGCCTCAGCTCCTGGGGTTACGAGCAGTACTTC
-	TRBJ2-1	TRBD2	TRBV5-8	CASTSGTSSYNEQFF	TGTGCCAGCACAAGCGGGACCAGCTCCTACAATGAGCAGTTCTTC
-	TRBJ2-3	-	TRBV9	CASTPGMGTDTQYF	TGTGCCAGCACCCCGGGAATGGGGACAGATACGCAGTATTTT
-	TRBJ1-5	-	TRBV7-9	CASSLSQGQPQHF	TGTGCCAGCAGCTTAAGTCAAGGTCAGCCCCAGCATTTT
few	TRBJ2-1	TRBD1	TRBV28	CASSPPDRGAEQFF	TGTGCCAGCAGTCCACCGGACAGGGGGGCTGAGCAGTTCTTC
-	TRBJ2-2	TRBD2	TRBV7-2	CASSSLGLAGGYTGELFF	TGTGCCAGCAGCTCCCTGGGACTAGCGGGAGGATACACCGGGGAGCTGTTTTTT
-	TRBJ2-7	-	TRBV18	CASSPLFGPSSYEQYF	TGTGCCAGCTCACCACTGTTCGGTCCAAGCTCCTACGAGCAGTACTTC
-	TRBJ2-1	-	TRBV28	CASRMSREQFF	TGTGCCAGCAGGATGAGCCGGGAGCAGTTCTTC
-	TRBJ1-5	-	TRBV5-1	CASSLSGGINQPQHF	TGCGCCAGCAGCTTGAGTGGTGGAATCAATCAGCCCCAGCATTTT
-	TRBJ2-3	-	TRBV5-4	CASSRPAASTDTQYF	TGTGCCAGCAGTCGACCCGCTGCTAGCACAGATACGCAGTATTTT
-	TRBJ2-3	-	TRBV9	CASSVAAGFADTQYF	TGTGCCAGCAGCGTAGCGGCGGGATTCGCAGATACGCAGTATTTT
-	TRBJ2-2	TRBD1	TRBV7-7	CASSPRTGFAGELFF	TGTGCCAGCAGCCCACGGACAGGGTTTGCCGGGGAGCTGTTTTTT
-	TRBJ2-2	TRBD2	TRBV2	CASSGRVGRASGGELFF	TGTGCCAGCAGTGGCCGGGTCGGGAGGGCCTCGGGCGGGGAGCTGTTTTTT
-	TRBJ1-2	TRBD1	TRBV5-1	CASSLVGQLYGYTF	TGCGCCAGCAGCCTAGTGGGACAGCTCTATGGCTACACCTTC
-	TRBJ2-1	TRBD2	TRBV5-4	CASSSSGRPYNEQFF	TGTGCCAGCAGCTCCAGCGGGAGGCCCTACAATGAGCAGTTCTTC
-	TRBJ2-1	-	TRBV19	CASSAMRVNEQFF	TGTGCCAGTAGTGCAATGAGGGTCAATGAGCAGTTCTTC
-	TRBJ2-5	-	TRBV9	CASSVGPQETQYF	TGTGCCAGCAGCGTAGGCCCTCAAGAGACCCAGTACTTC